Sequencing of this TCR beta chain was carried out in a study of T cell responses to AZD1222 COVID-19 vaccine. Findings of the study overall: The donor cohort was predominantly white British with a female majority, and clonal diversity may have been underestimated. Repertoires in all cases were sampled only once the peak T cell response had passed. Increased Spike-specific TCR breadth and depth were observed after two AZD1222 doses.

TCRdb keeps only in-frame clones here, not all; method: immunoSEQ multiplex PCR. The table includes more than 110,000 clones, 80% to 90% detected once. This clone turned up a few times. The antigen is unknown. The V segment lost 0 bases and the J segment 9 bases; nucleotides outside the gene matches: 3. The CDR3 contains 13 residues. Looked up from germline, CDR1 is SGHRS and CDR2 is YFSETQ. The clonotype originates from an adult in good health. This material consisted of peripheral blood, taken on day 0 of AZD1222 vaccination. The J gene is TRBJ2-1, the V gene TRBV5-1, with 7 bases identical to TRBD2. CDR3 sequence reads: CASSLGAGVEQFF. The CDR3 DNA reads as TGCGCCAGCAGCTTGGGGGCGGGAGTTGAGCAGTTCTTC.